The sequence of this T cell receptor (beta chain) was determined in a study of CD8 T cells in Susac syndrome. A quantity of roughly 0.5 to 1 ug RNA underwent reverse transcription using random hexamers. Amplification of TCR beta CDR3 was carried out by immunoSEQ multiplex PCR, which covered 54 Vbeta and 13 Jbeta segments. TCRdb reprocessed the immunoSEQ multiplex PCR reads via MiXCR and lists one record per CDR3 protein. The table lists over 350,000 distinct CDR3 sequences, 85% of them singletons, with about 0.12% in the top ten. Per germline, CDR1 SGHVS and CDR2 FNYEAQ. Trimming removed 1 base from V and 3 bases from J, with 15 bases in between. This CDR3 is built from 16 residues. TCR beta from blood CD8+ and CD4+ T cells was sequenced. TEMRA cells were enriched by FACS, and CD4+ and CD8+ T cells were negatively isolated. About this clonotype: The antigen remains unidentified.

Whole-study findings and limits: The relatively small number of individuals in the TCR sequencing and HLA analysis was acknowledged by the study.

The chain joins TRBV7-6 to TRBJ2-5; maybe TRBD2 (5 bases). The source of this sequence is a human donor with multiple sclerosis. The sequencing sample was made of CD8+ T cells from PBMCs. CDR3 amino acids: CASSLEVLGVKETQYF. CDR3 bases: TGTGCCAGCAGCTTAGAGGTCCTCGGGGTCAAAGAGACCCAGTACTTC.